The rows below give T cell receptor beta chains drawn from one sample of a study of human T cells and chemical hapten exposure. In TCRdb, the RACE reads were re-called with MiXCR into one record per CDR3 protein. Of approximately 160,000 distinct CDR3 sequences in the sample, 25% to 30% were seen once. The input for sequencing was whole blood, taken in connection with sensitization to the hapten diphenylcyclopropenone (DPC). The source of these receptors is a young woman with alopecia areata. Some clones in this sample may be carry-over from other donors' samples. The CDR3 runs from the conserved cysteine through the conserved F or W. The D gene is left open where the match is weak. Size is omitted from some rows. Given values are once, few, many or a class for expanded clones.

v_call,cdr3_length,j_call,clone_size,d_call,cdr3_nt,cdr3_aa
TRBV7-2,17,TRBJ2-7,-,TRBD2,TGTGCCAGCAGCTTAGTTGCTAGCGGGAGGGCAGAGGGCGAGCAGTACTTC,CASSLVASGRAEGEQYF
TRBV18,12,TRBJ1-1,-,-,TGTGCCAGCTCACCACCGGGTCCTGAAGCTTTCTTT,CASSPPGPEAFF
TRBV12-3/TRBV12-4,11,TRBJ1-2,-,-,TGTGCCACCCAAATAAATAGCGGCTACACCTTC,CATQINSGYTF
TRBV5-1,11,TRBJ2-7,few,-,TGCGCCAGCAGGACAGGTGCCGAGCAGTACTTC,CASRTGAEQYF
TRBV2,17,TRBJ2-1,-,TRBD2,TGTGCCAGCATCTCTACCCAAGGCGGGGGACTGTACAATGAGCAGTTCTTC,CASISTQGGGLYNEQFF
TRBV5-1,15,TRBJ2-1,-,-,TGCGCCAGCAGCTTGTTTCGGCAGGATGGAAATGAGCAGTTCTTC,CASSLFRQDGNEQFF
TRBV9,14,TRBJ1-1,-,-,TGTGCCAGCAGCGTAAAGGGGATGGGGACTGAAGCTTTCTTT,CASSVKGMGTEAFF
TRBV27,15,TRBJ2-3,few,TRBD1,TGTGCCAGCAGTTTATCCACAGGGGGCTTAGATACGCAGTATTTT,CASSLSTGGLDTQYF
TRBV9,14,TRBJ2-1,-,-,TGTGCCAGCAGCGTAGCGGCAGGGAACAATGAGCAGTTCTTC,CASSVAAGNNEQFF
TRBV4-2,17,TRBJ2-2,-,-,TGTGCCAGCAGCCCAGGCCGCTACGGGAAACACGCCGGGGAGCTGTTTTTT,CASSPGRYGKHAGELFF
TRBV7-2,18,TRBJ2-1,-,TRBD2,TGTGCCAGCAGCCTCTACGGGGGGGAATTCTCCTCCTACAATGAGCAGTTCTTC,CASSLYGGEFSSYNEQFF
TRBV7-3,14,TRBJ2-3,-,-,TGTGCCAGCAGCTCCAACCCGACAGTAGATACGCAGTATTTT,CASSSNPTVDTQYF
TRBV2,10,TRBJ2-3,-,-,TGTGCCAGCAGTGAGAATACGCAGTATTTT,CASSENTQYF
TRBV7-9,15,TRBJ2-7,-,TRBD2,TGTGCCAGCACCGTTCTAGCGGGATCCTCCTACGAGCAGTACTTC,CASTVLAGSSYEQYF
TRBV20-1,13,TRBJ2-7,-,-,TGCAGTGCCACAGGGCCCCCCAAGGGCGAGCAGTACTTC,CSATGPPKGEQYF
TRBV2,14,TRBJ2-7,few,-,TGTGCCAGCAAGGGCGGCCCTGAAATCTACGAGCAGTACTTC,CASKGGPEIYEQYF
TRBV7-2,14,TRBJ1-1,-,-,TGTGCCAGCAGTGGGAAGGACCAATCCCCAGAAGCTTTCTTT,CASSGKDQSPEAFF
TRBV9,13,TRBJ2-7,-,-,TGTGCCAGCAGCGAGGGTCCGCGCTACGAGCAGTACTTC,CASSEGPRYEQYF
TRBV6-1,14,TRBJ1-4,few,-,TGTGCCACCCGACACTGGCGGGGAAATGAAAAACTGTTTTTT,CATRHWRGNEKLFF
TRBV29-1,11,TRBJ2-5,-,TRBD1,TGCAGCGTTCGACAGGGGACTACCCAGTACTTC,CSVRQGTTQYF
TRBV5-1,15,TRBJ2-5,few,-,TGCGCCAGCAGCTTGTTAGGGACGGCGCAAGAGACCCAGTACTTC,CASSLLGTAQETQYF
TRBV12-3/TRBV12-4,14,TRBJ2-2,-,-,TGTGCCAGCAGCGAGTTCGCGAACACCGGGGAGCTGTTTTTT,CASSEFANTGELFF
TRBV29-1,11,TRBJ1-2,-,-,TGCAGCGTTGGAGGGGCAGGTGGCTACACCTTC,CSVGGAGGYTF
TRBV6-2/TRBV6-3,12,TRBJ2-1,-,-,TGTGCCAGCAGTTACTCAGCCCATGAGCAGTTCTTC,CASSYSAHEQFF
TRBV4-2,17,TRBJ2-1,-,-,TGTGCCAGCAGCCAAGATGGAACGGAGAGCTCCTACAATGAGCAGTTCTTC,CASSQDGTESSYNEQFF
TRBV4-1,14,TRBJ2-1,-,-,TGCGCCAGCAGCCAAGGTCCCGGGGGCAATGAGCAGTTCTTC,CASSQGPGGNEQFF
TRBV6-6,17,TRBJ2-1,few,TRBD2,TGTGCCAGCAGTTACTCCCCGACTAGCGGGACCCTCAATGAGCAGTTCTTC,CASSYSPTSGTLNEQFF
TRBV7-9,14,TRBJ2-1,few,-,TGTGCCAGCAGCTTCGGAGGGGGGGCGGATGAGCAGTTCTTC,CASSFGGGADEQFF
TRBV28,13,TRBJ1-5,-,-,TGTGCCAGCAGAGAGGAAGAGAATCAGCCCCAGCATTTT,CASREEENQPQHF
TRBV11-1,16,TRBJ2-1,-,TRBD2,TGTGCCAGCAGCTTGCGGGGGGGGGGACCCTACAATGAGCAGTTCTTC,CASSLRGGGPYNEQFF
TRBV28,13,TRBJ2-5,few,-,TGTGCCAGCAGTTTAGGGCAGGAAGAGACCCAGTACTTC,CASSLGQEETQYF